The 11 T cell receptor beta chains reported below all come from one sample, sequenced in a study of OX40 agonist ivuxolimab in advanced cancers. The assay was immunoSEQ multiplex PCR, and TCRdb's table has in-frame clones only and misses some. The sample holds 20,000 to 25,000 clones, about 90% seen once. The sequencing used CD4+ or CD8+ T cells sorted from blood, collected in a trial of the OX40 agonist ivuxolimab. The receptor set was obtained from an adult with an advanced solid tumor such as melanoma, head and neck, liver or kidney cancer.

Only one count was recorded for this clone. This chain joins TRBV4-1 and TRBJ2-7, with D perhaps matching TRBD1 or TRBD2 (5 bases each). Trimming took 2 bases from V and 3 from J, leaving 14 bases between them. The CDR3 has 15 amino acids. Germline loops: CDR1 MGHRA, CDR2 YSYEKL. CDR3 in amino acids: CASSQSGTLGYEQYF. CDR3 nucleotide sequence: TGCGCCAGCAGCCAATCTGGGACCCTGGGCTACGAGCAGTACTTC.

This chain connects TRBV7-9 to TRBJ2-3, with a weak D call TRBD2 (7 bases). The CDR3 sequence is 15 residues long. V lost 5 bases to trimming and J lost 5 bases, with 17 bases between them. Per the germline V gene, CDR1 is SEHNR and CDR2 is FQNEAQ (reference sequence). Here the CDR3 DNA reads TGTGCCAGCAGCCCTCTGGGGGGGGGCCAAGATACGCAGTATTTT. Translating gives CASSPLGGGQDTQYF.

This chain connects TRBV29-1 to TRBJ2-7, with D possibly matching TRBD2 (6 bases). The CDR3 extends over 13 amino acids. Germline values: CDR1 SQVTM, CDR2 ANQGSEA. V gave up 4 bases and J gave up 6 bases, with 16 bases separating them. The CDR3 region is CSVAVHLGGEQYF. For the CDR3, the DNA is TGCAGCGTTGCGGTACACCTGGGAGGCGAGCAGTACTTC.

J is TRBJ1-2 and V is TRBV5-1; possible D gene TRBD1, 6 bases. The CDR3 consists of 17 residues. Germline loops: CDR1 SGHRS, CDR2 YFSETQ. Between the trimmed V and J ends, which lost 0 bases and 2 bases, there was a span of 17 bases. CDR3 sequence: CASSLAVSGTPNYGYTF. CDR3 DNA: TGCGCCAGCAGCTTGGCGGTTTCAGGGACACCAAACTATGGCTACACCTTC. Drawing the rest from reference TRBV5-1 and TRBJ1-2, the complete variable domain is KAGVTQTPRYLIKTRGQQVTLSCSPISGHRSVSWYQQTPGQGLQFLFEYFSETQRNKGNFPGRFSGRQFSNSRSEMNVSTLELGDSALYLCASSLAVSGTPNYGYTFGSGTRLTVV.

The J gene is TRBJ2-1, the V gene TRBV19; possible D gene TRBD1, 5 bases. V gave up 5 bases and J gave up 2 bases, with 13 bases separating them. The CDR3 contains 15 residues. In germline, CDR1 is LNHDA, CDR2 SQIVND (reference sequence). The CDR3 protein is CASSPAGMPYNEQFF. CDR3 DNA: TGTGCCAGTAGTCCGGCAGGGATGCCCTACAATGAGCAGTTCTTC.

The rearrangement joins TRBV7-8 to TRBJ1-1; the D gene is possibly TRBD1 (6 bases). The V and J ends lost 1 base and 5 bases respectively, with 14 bases between them. The CDR3 covers 15 residues. Germline CDR1 SGHVS, CDR2 FQNEAQ. The CDR3 loop is CASSLVWGAETEAFF. CDR3 coding DNA: TGTGCCAGCAGCTTAGTTTGGGGGGCGGAAACTGAAGCTTTCTTT.

V is TRBV2 and J is TRBJ1-1; TRBD1 aligns across 8 bases. V trimming: 9 bases; J trimming: 11 bases; junction bases outside the gene matches: 11. Germline lookup yields CDR1 SNHLY and CDR2 FYNNEI. The CDR3 is 12 amino acids. This CDR3 is CASLTGGRSAFF. The DNA for the CDR3 is TGTGCCAGTCTCACAGGGGGGAGAAGTGCTTTCTTT.

This rearrangement joins TRBV6-6 to TRBJ1-2, with D unresolved. Germline V lookup: CDR1 MNHNY, CDR2 SVGAGI (reference sequence). This CDR3 is built from 16 residues. V lost 6 bases and J lost 3, with 20 bases in between. The DNA for the CDR3 is TGTGCCAGCAGCCCAACCTCGATGAGCGCGGACTATGGCTACACCTTC. Translating it yields CASSPTSMSADYGYTF.

The genes are TRBV6-1 and TRBJ2-5; weak D call: TRBD1 (5 bases). This CDR3 is 14 amino acids long. V lost 3 bases to trimming and J lost 9 bases, with 17 bases between them. In germline, CDR1 is MNHNS, CDR2 SASEGT. CDR3 DNA sequence: TGTGCCAGCAGTGATTACCGGCTTGTGGGGCCCCAGTACTTC. This gives the protein CASSDYRLVGPQYF.

The J gene is TRBJ1-2, the V gene TRBV11-1; D ambiguous. The germline gives CDR1 SGHAT, CDR2 FQDESV (reference sequence). Trimming stripped 2 bases from V and 3 bases from J, with 7 bases between. The CDR3 has 13 amino acids. The CDR3 is CASSLIDDYGYTF. The CDR3 bases are TGTGCCAGCAGCTTAATTGATGACTATGGCTACACCTTC.

The V call is TRBV4-1, the J call TRBJ2-3; tentative D call: TRBD2 (6 bases). Trimming took 4 bases from V and 0 from J, leaving 23 bases between them. The CDR3 length is 19 residues. Germline V gene sequence: CDR1 MGHRA, CDR2 YSYEKL. The chain's CDR3 is CASSRIVGGASASTDTQYF. CDR3 bases: TGCGCCAGCAGCCGCATAGTCGGCGGGGCTAGCGCTAGCACAGATACGCAGTATTTT.